This T cell receptor (beta chain) was profiled in a study of CD8 T cells in ankylosing spondylitis. Study outcomes and limitations: Ankylosing spondylitis blood appeared to be characterized by a TCR beta motif of several highly homologous variants. According to the report, clones linked to the disease were significantly enriched in matched synovial fluid samples taken from ankylosing spondylitis patients.

This clonotype occurred a few times. Its antigen remains unknown. The CDR3 loop spans 18 amino acids. CDR1 is SGHVS and CDR2 is FNYEAQ in the germline V gene. The J segment lost 3 bases and the V segment lost 2 bases, leaving 10 bases of the junction unmatched. Quantitative 5'-RACE with molecular barcodes produced the TCR beta libraries. Via MiXCR, TCRdb re-called the 5' RACE reads, giving one row per CDR3 protein. The sample carries 180,000 or so distinct CDR3 sequences, about 9.9% recorded once. Specimen: blood, either unsorted or a sorted T cell fraction (not recorded which). This chain joins TRBV7-6 and TRBJ2-1, with 10 bases aligning to TRBD2. This clonotype originated in a male donor with ankylosing spondylitis or in good health (not recorded which). In nucleotides, the CDR3 is TGTGCCAGCAGCTTACCCCAGCAAAGCGGGGGGGTCTACAATGAGCAGTTCTTC. Amino acid sequence: CASSLPQQSGGVYNEQFF.